Presented here are 26 T cell receptor beta chains from one specimen sequenced in a study of shared clonotypes between healthy human individuals. Assay used: immunoSEQ multiplex PCR; TCRdb lists only in-frame clones, some missing. Of 2.3 million or so clones in the sample, 90% to 95% are singletons; the top ten hold about 0.41%. The specimen was naive CD4+ T cells from PBMCs. Subset in this sample: CD45RA+ positively selected. The receptors come from a man between 18 and 29 years old in good health. Some clones in this sample may be carry-over from other donors' samples.

The chain combines TRBV6-5 with TRBJ1-4; unclear D gene. The CDR3 spans 11 residues. V was cut by 6 bases and J by 8 bases, with 7 bases left in between. Germline V gene sequence: CDR1 MNHEY, CDR2 SVGAGI. DNA for the CDR3: TGTGCCAGCAGAATAGGGGAAAAACTGTTTTTT. It yields the protein CASRIGEKLFF.

V and J are TRBV18 and TRBJ1-4, with a tentative D call TRBD1 (5 bases). V was shortened by 6 bases and J by 6 bases, with 11 bases between the two germline ends. CDR1 is KGHSH and CDR2 is LQKENI in the germline V gene. This CDR3 has 13 residues. Here the CDR3 reads CASSHGQYEKLFF. The CDR3 DNA sequence: TGTGCCAGCTCCCATGGACAATATGAAAAACTGTTTTTT.

Note on this clone: Other nucleotide sequences from this sample produce the same CDR3. DNA for the CDR3: TGCGCCAGCAGCTTTTCTAGCGGCCAAGAGACCCAGTACTTC. Translation: CASSFSSGQETQYF. The chain combines TRBV5-1 with TRBJ2-5, with 7 bases lining up with TRBD2. The CDR3 covers 14 residues. Germline V gene data show CDR1 as SGHRS and CDR2 as YFSETQ. The V and J ends lost 2 bases and 1 base, in that order; junction bases with no gene match: 2.

This clone occurred once. The junction departs from the called germline gene at one end, perhaps through a read error. The chain recombines TRBV2 with TRBJ2-3; 11 bases are shared with TRBD2. The CDR3 covers 12 residues. Germline assignment: CDR1 SNHLY and CDR2 FYNNEI. The CDR3 DNA is TGTGCCAGCAATTACCGGACTAGCGGGTCGGATTTT. Translating gives CASNYRTSGSDF.

The gene calls are TRBV18 and TRBJ2-1; 7 nucleotides line up with TRBD2. Unmatched junction bases numbered 9, after V lost 10 bases and J lost 3 bases. Germline V gene sequence: CDR1 KGHSH, CDR2 LQKENI. This CDR3 has 14 amino acids. The DNA for the CDR3 is TGTGCCACAACCGGGACTACTCGCTACAATGAGCAGTTCTTC. Its translation is CATTGTTRYNEQFF.

This chain links TRBV30 with TRBJ1-6; TRBD1 might be the D (6 bases). CDR1 and CDR2 (germline): GTSNPN, SVGIG (reference sequence). Trimming removed 5 bases at V and 9 bases at J, with 17 bases between. The CDR3 extends over 14 amino acids. CDR3 protein: CAWDLGARGSPLHF. The CDR3 nucleotides read TGTGCCTGGGACCTGGGGGCCCGGGGTTCACCCCTCCACTTT.

The chain uses TRBV7-6 and TRBJ2-7; TRBD2 is a possible D gene (6 bases). Germline CDR1 is SGHVS and CDR2 is FNYEAQ. Trimming stripped 6 bases from V and 0 bases from J, with 12 bases between. CDR3 length: 14 amino acids. The CDR3 bases are TGTGCCAGCAGTTTCGGGGGAAACTCCTACGAGCAGTACTTC. The encoded protein is CASSFGGNSYEQYF.

The chain combines TRBV6-6 with TRBJ1-2; a possible D gene is TRBD1 (6 bases). CDR1 is MNHNY and CDR2 is SVGAGI in the germline V gene (reference sequence). The CDR3 loop spans 15 amino acids. V lost 6 bases to trimming and J lost 1 base, with 15 bases between them. CDR3 sequence (DNA): TGTGCCAGCAGCAGGCGGACAGAGATTAACTATGGCTACACCTTC. Amino acid sequence: CASSRRTEINYGYTF.

This chain's CDR3 is CASSQLTGARGVSGNTIYF. The CDR3 bases are TGTGCCAGTAGCCAATTAACAGGGGCCCGCGGCGTATCTGGAAACACCATATATTTT. The chain links TRBV19 to TRBJ1-3; 7 nucleotides match TRBD1. This CDR3 is 19 amino acids long. The V and J ends lost 6 bases and 1 base, in that order; junction bases with no gene match: 18. CDR1 and CDR2 from the germline V gene are LNHDA and SQIVND (reference sequence).

With respect to this clone: The identical CDR3 is also encoded by other nucleotide sequences in the sample. The chain's CDR3 is CASSLAGRQETQYF. Here the CDR3 DNA reads TGTGCCAGCAGCTTAGCTGGCAGACAAGAGACCCAGTACTTC. The chain carries TRBV7-2 and TRBJ2-5, with D unclear. Trimming left V 0 bases short and J 2 bases short, with 7 bases between. This CDR3 comprises 14 residues. CDR1 is SGHTA, CDR2 FQGNSA, per germline.

This clone was observed a single time. The J gene is TRBJ2-1, the V gene TRBV7-9, with a tentative D call TRBD1 (6 bases). Germline CDR1 is SEHNR and CDR2 is FQNEAQ (reference sequence). This CDR3 has 15 residues. V dropped 1 base and J dropped 1 base, with 8 bases sitting between them. CDR3 DNA sequence: TGTGCCAGCAGCTTAGATACAGGGTCCTACAATGAGCAGTTCTTC. Translation gives CASSLDTGSYNEQFF.

The chain carries TRBV28 and TRBJ2-6; D is possibly TRBD2 (7 bases). V gave up 5 bases and J gave up 4 bases, with 15 bases separating them. Germline V gene sequence: CDR1 MDHEN, CDR2 SYDVKM. The CDR3 runs to 16 residues. CDR3 amino acids: CASSPRGAAGANVLTF. The CDR3 DNA reads as TGTGCCAGCAGTCCCCGGGGGGCCGCCGGGGCCAACGTCCTGACTTTC.

This chain connects TRBV28 to TRBJ2-3, with 9 bases lining up with TRBD1. Germline lookup yields CDR1 MDHEN and CDR2 SYDVKM. Germline trimming cut 5 bases from V and 4 bases from J; bases unmatched to any gene: 4. The CDR3 runs to 14 residues. In DNA form, the CDR3 reads TGTGCCAGCAGTACTCGACAGGGGGCAGATACGCAGTATTTT. Its translation is CASSTRQGADTQYF.

The gene calls are TRBV9 and TRBJ1-2, with D maybe TRBD1 (6 bases). Germline V lookup: CDR1 SGDLS, CDR2 YYNGEE. This CDR3 has 15 residues. Trimming cost V 0 bases and J 4 bases, with 13 bases left between them. The chain's CDR3 is CASSVGEGDRYGYTF. DNA for the CDR3: TGTGCCAGCAGCGTAGGGGAGGGGGACCGCTATGGCTACACCTTC.

The chain combines TRBV6-5 with TRBJ1-4, with 9 bases that match TRBD1. CDR3 length: 14 amino acids. V gave up 4 bases and J gave up 6 bases; unmatched junction bases: 3. Germline lookup yields CDR1 MNHEY and CDR2 SVGAGI. CDR3 loop: CASSWTGEDEKLFF. CDR3 sequence (DNA): TGTGCCAGCAGTTGGACAGGGGAGGATGAAAAACTGTTTTTT.

The rearrangement uses TRBV5-1 and TRBJ2-5; 14 positions match TRBD2. Germline V gene data show CDR1 as SGHRS and CDR2 as YFSETQ. V gave up 0 bases and J gave up 7 bases; unmatched junction bases: 2. This CDR3 region has 15 residues. CDR3 sequence (DNA): TGCGCCAGCAGCTTGGAGGGACTAGCGGGAGCGACCCAGTACTTC. Its protein is CASSLEGLAGATQYF.

The chain links TRBV7-2 to TRBJ1-5; D may be TRBD1 (6 bases). Trimming took 5 bases from V and 1 from J, leaving 12 bases between them. The germline V gene has CDR1 SGHTA and CDR2 FQGNSA. The CDR3 consists of 15 residues. The CDR3 DNA sequence: TGTGCCAGCAGCCCCGGGGGCGGCAGCAATCAGCCCCAGCATTTT. Its translation: CASSPGGGSNQPQHF.

This clone was seen once. The chain couples TRBV7-9 to TRBJ1-1, with no clear D. Germline assignment: CDR1 SEHNR and CDR2 FQNEAQ (reference sequence). The CDR3 loop spans 15 amino acids. V was shortened by 3 bases and J by 2 bases, with 13 bases between the two germline ends. As DNA, the CDR3 is TGTGCCAGCAGCTTCGAACGGACTGTTAACACTGAAGCTTTCTTT. It yields the protein CASSFERTVNTEAFF.

The chain joins TRBV4-1 to TRBJ2-5; D uncertain. The J call may be mistaken, given a closer DNA end match to TRBJ2-7. The CDR3 has 17 residues. The germline gives CDR1 MGHRA, CDR2 YSYEKL. The chain's CDR3 is CASSQPLSPRSSYEQYF. CDR3 DNA sequence: TGCGCCAGCAGCCAACCACTCTCACCCCGAAGCTCCTACGAGCAGTACTTC.

This chain links TRBV5-1 with TRBJ1-2; D gene uncertain. V was trimmed by 1 base and J by 8 bases, leaving 18 bases between them. The CDR3 covers 15 residues. Germline V gene data show CDR1 as SGHRS and CDR2 as YFSETQ. The chain's CDR3 is CASSLMVDVGGGYTF. For the CDR3, the DNA is TGCGCCAGCAGCTTGATGGTTGACGTTGGAGGAGGCTACACCTTC.

The genes are TRBV7-3 and TRBJ2-2; D is ambiguous. The V gene lost 5 bases and the J gene lost 6 bases, with 13 bases spanning the gap. This CDR3 region has 14 residues. The V gene's germline CDR1 is SGHTA and CDR2 FQGTGA. The CDR3 nucleotides read TGTGCCAGCAGCCCCCTAGTTGGGGCCGGGGAGCTGTTTTTT. Encoded protein: CASSPLVGAGELFF.

The chain is built from TRBV19 and TRBJ2-1, with TRBD1 matching 12 bases. Germline values: CDR1 LNHDA, CDR2 SQIVND (reference sequence). CDR3 size: 15 residues. V lost 1 base to trimming and J lost 8 bases; unmatched junction nucleotides: 3. The CDR3 loop reads CASSIAGTGGYEQFF. The CDR3 coding sequence is TGTGCCAGTAGTATAGCTGGGACAGGGGGCTATGAGCAGTTCTTC.

J is TRBJ2-7 and V is TRBV19; D could derive from TRBD1 or TRBD2 (7 bases each). V lost 9 bases and J 6 bases, leaving 18 bases between the germline ends. The CDR3 runs to 13 residues. Germline CDR1 and CDR2: LNHDA and SQIVND (reference sequence). DNA for the CDR3: TGTGCCAGCTCAATAGGGGGCGGGAGCGAGCAGTACTTC. Translated: CASSIGGGSEQYF. The variable domain in full, completed from reference TRBV19 and TRBJ2-7, reads DGGITQSPKYLFRKEGQNVTLSCEQNLNHDAMYWYRQDPGQGLRLIYYSQIVNDFQKGDIAEGYSVSREKKESFPLTVTSAQKNPTAFYLCASSIGGGSEQYFGPGTRLTVT.

This chain joins TRBV4-3 and TRBJ2-3; 9 nucleotides agree with TRBD2. The CDR3 consists of 18 residues. J gave up 1 base and V 0 bases, and 8 bases lay outside the gene matches. Germline CDR1 LGHNA, CDR2 YSLEER. This chain's CDR3 is CASSQDLTAGGGTDTQYF. In nucleotides, the CDR3 is TGCGCCAGCAGCCAAGATTTAACAGCGGGAGGCGGCACAGATACGCAGTATTTT.

This chain links TRBV30 with TRBJ2-1, with 8 bases identical to TRBD1. The germline V gene encodes CDR1 GTSNPN and CDR2 SVGIG (reference sequence). V dropped 4 bases and J dropped 1; count of bases not matched to a gene: 9. This CDR3 contains 16 residues. The CDR3 coding sequence is TGTGCCTGGAATAGAGACAGGGGTGTATCCTACAATGAGCAGTTCTTC. Translating it yields CAWNRDRGVSYNEQFF.

The chain combines TRBV6-1 with TRBJ2-7; 8 bases are a match to TRBD1. CDR1 is MNHNS and CDR2 is SASEGT in the germline V gene. The CDR3 has 12 amino acids. V lost 10 bases and J lost 6; bases outside the gene matches: 8. The CDR3 coding sequence is TGTGCCACGGACAGGGAAACCCTCGAGCAGTACTTC. Amino acids: CATDRETLEQYF.